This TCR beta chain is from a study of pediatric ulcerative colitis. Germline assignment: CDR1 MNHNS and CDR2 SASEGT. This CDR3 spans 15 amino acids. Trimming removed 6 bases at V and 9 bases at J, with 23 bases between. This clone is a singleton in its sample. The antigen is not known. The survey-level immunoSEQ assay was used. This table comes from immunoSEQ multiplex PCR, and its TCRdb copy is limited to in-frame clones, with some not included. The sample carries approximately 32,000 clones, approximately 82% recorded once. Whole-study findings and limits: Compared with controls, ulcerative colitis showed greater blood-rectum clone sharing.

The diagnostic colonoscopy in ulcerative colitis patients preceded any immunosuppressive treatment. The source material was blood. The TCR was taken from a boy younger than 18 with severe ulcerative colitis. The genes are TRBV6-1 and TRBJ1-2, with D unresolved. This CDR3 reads CASREDRRPVPSYTF. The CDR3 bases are TGTGCCAGCAGGGAGGACCGGCGTCCCGTTCCTAGCTACACCTTC.